A single sample is the source of the 20 T cell receptor beta chains below, sequenced in a study of T cell responses to AZD1222 COVID-19 vaccine. The table came from immunoSEQ multiplex PCR; TCRdb's copy has only in-frame clones and leaves some out. Of approximately 65,000 clones listed, roughly 90% are singletons. Sequencing used peripheral blood, obtained on day 0 of AZD1222 vaccination. Receptors originate from an adult in good health.

V and J are TRBV12-1 and TRBJ2-2. TRBV12-1 is a pseudogene locus. This CDR3 is 15 amino acids long. The CDR3 sequence: CASSFGRPGTGELFF. The CDR3 nucleotides read TGTGCCAGCAGCTTCGGACGGCCGGGCACCGGGGAGCTGTTTTTT.

The genes are TRBV5-1 and TRBJ1-4; D gene ambiguous. There are 12 residues in the CDR3. V dropped 4 bases and J dropped 8 bases, with 9 bases sitting between them. CDR1 and CDR2 from the germline V gene are SGHRS and YFSETQ. In DNA, the CDR3 is TGCGCCAGCAGCCTGGCGGGGGAAAAACTGTTTTTT. Its translation is CASSLAGEKLFF.

This rearrangement joins TRBV6-1 to TRBJ2-1; 10 bases align to TRBD2. CDR1 is MNHNS and CDR2 is SASEGT in the germline V gene. The CDR3 runs to 20 residues. The junction had 16 bases not matched to a gene; V was cut back by 2 bases and J by 3 bases. The CDR3 loop reads CASSELPRASGRRFYNEQFF. The CDR3 coding sequence is TGTGCCAGCAGTGAACTCCCGCGGGCTAGCGGGAGAAGGTTCTACAATGAGCAGTTCTTC.

The chain employs TRBV7-9 and TRBJ1-6; D perhaps matches TRBD1 (5 bases). The CDR3 loop spans 14 amino acids. CDR1 and CDR2 from the germline V gene are SEHNR and FQNEAQ (reference sequence). V was pared by 1 base and J by 10 bases, with 11 bases between. The CDR3 DNA reads TGTGCCAGCAGCTTAGACCCGGGGGAATCACCCCTCCACTTT. Encoded protein: CASSLDPGESPLHF.

The chain joins TRBV30 to TRBJ1-2; D not resolved. The ends were cut back, 0 bases at V and 5 bases at J, with 10 bases in the middle. Germline CDR1 reads GTSNPN; CDR2 reads SVGIG (reference sequence). The CDR3 totals 13 residues. DNA for the CDR3: TGTGCCTGGAGTGTGTCGGGTGGTTATGGCTACACCTTC. Translated, it gives CAWSVSGGYGYTF.

This chain connects TRBV6-1 to TRBJ1-6; 8 bases align to TRBD1. Per the germline V gene, CDR1 is MNHNS and CDR2 is SASEGT. The CDR3 extends over 14 amino acids. With V trimmed by 5 bases and J by 5 bases, 2 bases remained unmatched. The CDR3 coding sequence is TGTGCCAGCAGTTGGGGACAGGATAATTCACCCCTCCACTTT. The encoded protein is CASSWGQDNSPLHF.

This clone came up once. The chain couples TRBV29-1 to TRBJ2-6; 8 bases match TRBD1. CDR1 is SQVTM and CDR2 is ANQGSEA in the germline V gene. The CDR3 is 14 amino acids. V lost 4 bases to trimming and J lost 3 bases; unmatched junction nucleotides: 2. CDR3 bases: TGCAGCGTTGCAGGGGGCGGTGGGGCCAACGTCCTGACTTTC. It yields the protein CSVAGGGGANVLTF.

The genes are TRBV6-5 and TRBJ1-1, with a tentative D call TRBD1 (5 bases). CDR1 and CDR2 from the germline V gene are MNHEY and SVGAGI. V lost 6 bases and J 5 bases, leaving 16 bases between the germline ends. The CDR3 is made up of 14 amino acids. The CDR3 coding sequence is TGTGCCAGCAGCCGGAGCGGCCGGGGGACTGAAGCTTTCTTT. Amino acids: CASSRSGRGTEAFF.

The CDR3 reads CSASPRNSGNTIYF. The DNA for the CDR3 is TGCAGTGCTAGTCCGAGAAACTCTGGAAACACCATATATTTT. The chain employs TRBV20-1 and TRBJ1-3; no clear D. The CDR3 covers 14 residues. Trimming removed 3 bases from V and 0 bases from J, with 9 bases in between. CDR1 DFQATT and CDR2 SNEGSKA come from the germline V gene (reference sequence).

This rearrangement joins TRBV5-4 to TRBJ2-2; 10 bases are a match to TRBD2. This CDR3 is built from 16 residues. Germline CDR1 SGHNT, CDR2 YYREEE (reference sequence). Trimming took 4 bases from V and 4 from J; bases not matched to a gene: 7. CDR3 sequence: CASSKKREGGTGELFF. CDR3 coding DNA: TGTGCCAGCAGCAAAAAGCGGGAGGGCGGCACCGGGGAGCTGTTTTTT.

The rearrangement links TRBV6-2 or TRBV6-3 to TRBJ2-3, with 11 bases identical to TRBD2. V lost 2 bases, J lost 6 bases, and 7 bases stayed unmatched. This CDR3 contains 16 residues. CDR1 MNHEY and CDR2 SVGEGT come from the germline V gene. The CDR3 DNA is TGTGCCAGCAGTTACGGCCCTAGCGGGAGGCTGGATACGCAGTATTTT. Translating it yields CASSYGPSGRLDTQYF.

The genes are TRBV23-1 and TRBJ1-2; 12 nucleotides line up with TRBD1. TRBV23-1 has ORF status, its function being uncertain. The trim removed 3 bases at V and 13 bases at J, leaving 12 bases unmatched. The CDR3 has 15 residues. In nucleotides, the CDR3 is TGCGCCAGCAGTCAGTCCAGGGGACAGGGGGCGATAAGCACCTTC. The encoded protein is CASSQSRGQGAISTF.

The chain is built from TRBV2 and TRBJ2-2; D is unclear. V lost 2 bases and J lost 5, with 9 bases in between. Per the germline V gene, CDR1 is SNHLY and CDR2 is FYNNEI. CDR3 length: 14 amino acids. CDR3 protein: CASSEYPETGELFF. CDR3 sequence (DNA): TGTGCCAGCAGTGAATACCCGGAGACCGGGGAGCTGTTTTTT.

The J gene is TRBJ1-4, the V gene TRBV28, with D perhaps TRBD1 (5 bases). V was cut by 3 bases and J by 2 bases, with 13 bases left in between. Germline V gene lookup returns CDR1 MDHEN and CDR2 SYDVKM. This CDR3 is built from 16 residues. The CDR3 nucleotides read TGTGCCAGCAGTTTGCCAGGGACTGGGACTAATGAAAAACTGTTTTTT. Amino acid sequence: CASSLPGTGTNEKLFF.

This chain connects TRBV29-1 to TRBJ2-1; D is unclear. The CDR3 is 11 residues long. Germline V lookup: CDR1 SQVTM, CDR2 ANQGSEA. Trimming stripped 2 bases from V and 6 bases from J, with 5 bases between. Written as DNA, the CDR3 is TGCAGCGTTGAACTCGTCAATGAGCAGTTCTTC. Residues: CSVELVNEQFF.

The chain couples TRBV6-2 or TRBV6-3 to TRBJ1-2; 7 bases map to TRBD1. Germline lookup yields CDR1 MNHEY and CDR2 SVGEGT. V was clipped by 2 bases and J by 1 base; unmatched bases: 4. The length of the CDR3 is 15 residues. The CDR3 coding sequence is TGTGCCAGCAGTTACCGGACAGGACTTAACTATGGCTACACCTTC. This gives the protein CASSYRTGLNYGYTF.

The chain joins TRBV30 to TRBJ1-1; a weak D match, TRBD1 (5 bases). In germline, CDR1 is GTSNPN, CDR2 SVGIG (reference sequence). The CDR3 covers 13 residues. V was trimmed by 0 bases and J by 4 bases, leaving 9 bases between them. CDR3 amino acids: CAWSVGGTTEAFF. The CDR3 DNA is TGTGCCTGGAGTGTTGGGGGAACCACTGAAGCTTTCTTT.

This rearrangement joins TRBV7-2 to TRBJ2-3; 9 nucleotides line up with TRBD2. The junction had 6 bases not matched to a gene; V was cut back by 5 bases and J by 3 bases. The germline V gene has CDR1 SGHTA and CDR2 FQGNSA. CDR3 length: 15 residues. CDR3 in amino acids: CASSPGTSRTDTQYF. The CDR3 DNA reads as TGTGCCAGCAGCCCCGGGACTAGCAGGACAGATACGCAGTATTTT.

CDR3 coding DNA: TGTGCCACCAGTGATTTGCGTACAAGGGAGCAGTTCTTC. This translates into CATSDLRTREQFF. The J gene is TRBJ2-1, the V gene TRBV24-1, with D uncertain. This CDR3 contains 13 residues. V gave up 0 bases and J gave up 10 bases, with 9 bases separating them. Germline CDR1 and CDR2: KGHDR and SFDVKD.

This clone was detected once. This chain connects TRBV28 to TRBJ1-1; weak D call: TRBD1 (5 bases). This CDR3 is built from 15 residues. V was clipped by 5 bases and J by 0 bases, with 13 bases between them. Germline V CDR1 and CDR2: MDHEN, SYDVKM. In DNA, the CDR3 is TGTGCCAGCAGTGGGGGAGACACGTTGAACACTGAAGCTTTCTTT. The encoded protein is CASSGGDTLNTEAFF.